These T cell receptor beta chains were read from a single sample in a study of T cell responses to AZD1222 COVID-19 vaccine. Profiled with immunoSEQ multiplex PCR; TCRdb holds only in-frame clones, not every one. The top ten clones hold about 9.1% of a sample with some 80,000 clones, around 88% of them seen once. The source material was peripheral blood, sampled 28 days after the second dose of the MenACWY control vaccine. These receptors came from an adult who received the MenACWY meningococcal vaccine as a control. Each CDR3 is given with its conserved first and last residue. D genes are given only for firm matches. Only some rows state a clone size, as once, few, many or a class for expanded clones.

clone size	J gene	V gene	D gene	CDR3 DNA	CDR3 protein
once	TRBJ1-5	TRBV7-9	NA	TGTGCCAGCAGCGTTGACAGCTCTTATAGCAATCAGCCCCAGCATTTT	CASSVDSSYSNQPQHF
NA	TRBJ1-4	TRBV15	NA	TGTGCCACCAGCGGCCTACTGGGGGTCGGCGCGGAAAAACTGTTTTTT	CATSGLLGVGAEKLFF
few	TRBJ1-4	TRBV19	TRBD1	TGTGCCAGTACGAGACAGGGAACGGACGAAAAACTGTTTTTT	CASTRQGTDEKLFF
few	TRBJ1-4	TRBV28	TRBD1	TGTGCCAGCAGTTCCCCGCGAGGGGACAGGGGTGAAAAACTGTTTTTT	CASSSPRGDRGEKLFF
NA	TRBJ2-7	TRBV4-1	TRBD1	TGCGCCAGCAGCCAGACCGGGACAGGGGCTTCCTACGAGCAGTACTTC	CASSQTGTGASYEQYF
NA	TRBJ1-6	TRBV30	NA	TGTGCCTGGACCCCACAGAACTCACCCCTCCACTTT	CAWTPQNSPLHF
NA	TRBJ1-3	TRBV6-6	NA	TGTGCCAGCAGTCCGAGTGGGGGACTTAGCTCTGGAAACACCATATATTTT	CASSPSGGLSSGNTIYF
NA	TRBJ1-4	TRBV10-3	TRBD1	TGTGCCATCAGGGCCGGGACAGATAATGAAAAACTGTTTTTT	CAIRAGTDNEKLFF
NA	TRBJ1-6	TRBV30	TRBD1	TGTGCCTGGGCCGGGACAGTGTTAAATTCACCCCTCCACTTT	CAWAGTVLNSPLHF
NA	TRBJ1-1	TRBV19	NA	TGTGCCAGTAGTATAGCAGGTTACACTGAAGCTTTCTTT	CASSIAGYTEAFF
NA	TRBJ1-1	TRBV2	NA	TGTGCCAGCAGTGATGGGGGGAACACTGAAGCTTTCTTT	CASSDGGNTEAFF
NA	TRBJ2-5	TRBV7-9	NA	TGTGCCAGCAGCTTAGGGGGTGGAGCGGAGACCCAGTACTTC	CASSLGGGAETQYF